The 21 T cell receptor beta chains below come from one sample, sequenced in a study of cytomegalovirus exposure and HLA in healthy donors. Primers: 60 Vbeta forward and 13 Jbeta reverse. The protocol was immunoSEQ multiplex PCR, while the TCRdb copy is restricted to in-frame clones and leaves out a portion. The table has 180,000 or so clones, around 80% seen once. The material sequenced was PBMCs. Receptor source: a man aged 18 to 30 in good health and CMV-seronegative.

The genes are TRBV7-9 and TRBJ2-5; 9 positions match TRBD1. Trimming took 5 bases from V and 4 from J; bases not matched to a gene: 5. CDR1 and CDR2 (germline): SEHNR, FQNEAQ (reference sequence). The CDR3 runs to 14 residues. The CDR3 spells CASSAGTGRETQYF. The CDR3, as DNA: TGTGCCAGCAGCGCGGGGACAGGGAGAGAGACCCAGTACTTC.

The CDR3 coding sequence is TGCGCCAGCAGCCAAGATCAGGAGGGTTGGGGAGAAGCTTTCTTT. Translated: CASSQDQEGWGEAFF. The V gene is TRBV4-1, the J gene TRBJ1-1; D gene ambiguous. Trimming shortened V by 0 bases and J by 8 bases, and 16 bases separated the two germline ends. Germline CDR1 MGHRA, CDR2 YSYEKL. This CDR3 contains 15 residues.

This clone was seen a few times. J is TRBJ1-5 and V is TRBV7-6, with D unresolved. The germline V gene has CDR1 SGHVS and CDR2 FNYEAQ. The V end lost 4 bases, the J end lost 5 bases, and 9 bases lay between the germline ends. The CDR3 spans 13 residues. CDR3 residues: CASSYGVHQPQHF. CDR3 nucleotides: TGTGCCAGCAGCTACGGGGTTCATCAGCCCCAGCATTTT.

This clone has a handful of counts. The V gene is TRBV29-1, the J gene TRBJ2-5, with D perhaps matching TRBD2 (6 bases). The CDR3 spans 11 residues. Germline V gives CDR1 SQVTM, CDR2 ANQGSEA. V lost 7 bases, J lost 3 bases, and 9 bases lay in between. The CDR3 DNA follows: TGCAGCGGGAGGGCAGAAGAGACCCAGTACTTC. Protein sequence: CSGRAEETQYF. Supplemented by reference TRBV29-1 and TRBJ2-5, the full variable domain reads SAVISQKPSRDICQRGTSLTIQCQVDSQVTMMFWYRQQPGQSLTLIATANQGSEATYESGFVIDKFPISRPNLTFSTLTVSNMSPEDSSIYLCSGRAEETQYFGPGTRLLVL.

The J gene is TRBJ2-7, the V gene TRBV30; 13 bases line up with TRBD2. V shed 4 bases, J shed 7 bases, and the junction held 10 bases outside the gene matches. Germline V gives CDR1 GTSNPN, CDR2 SVGIG (reference sequence). The length of the CDR3 is 15 residues. Here the CDR3 DNA reads TGTGCCTGGACGGAAACCGGGACTAGCGGGACTGAGCAGTACTTC. As protein: CAWTETGTSGTEQYF.

The gene calls are TRBV5-1 and TRBJ2-3; TRBD2 matches at 16 bases. The CDR3 has 16 amino acids. The trim removed 8 bases at V and 6 bases at J, leaving 9 bases unmatched. Germline V CDR1 and CDR2: SGHRS, YFSETQ. The CDR3 loop reads CASSGTSGRARDTQYF. CDR3 DNA sequence: TGCGCCAGTTCCGGGACTAGCGGGAGGGCCAGGGATACGCAGTATTTT.

This clone was recorded a few times. The chain recombines TRBV7-9 with TRBJ1-1, with D hard to call. The V gene's germline CDR1 is SEHNR and CDR2 FQNEAQ (reference sequence). The ends were cut back, 5 bases at V and 1 base at J, with 11 bases in the middle. This CDR3 is 14 amino acids long. CDR3 loop: CASSTRAGNTEAFF. The CDR3 nucleotides are TGTGCCAGCAGCACCCGTGCCGGGAACACTGAAGCTTTCTTT.

This clone was recorded only once. This sequence joins TRBV7-9 and TRBJ1-5, with 7 bases fitting TRBD1. The V segment lost 5 bases and the J segment 7 bases; nucleotides outside the gene matches: 11. This CDR3 is 15 amino acids long. The V gene's germline CDR1 is SEHNR and CDR2 FQNEAQ (reference sequence). CDR3 region: CASSRGTAPQQPQHF. The CDR3 DNA is TGTGCCAGCAGCCGCGGGACAGCCCCGCAACAGCCCCAGCATTTT.

CDR3 amino acids: CASSQDGFQGDYTF. The CDR3 DNA reads as TGCGCCAGCAGCCAAGATGGTTTCCAGGGCGACTACACCTTC. The V call is TRBV4-1, the J call TRBJ1-2; D is possibly TRBD1 (5 bases). The CDR3 is 14 amino acids. Looked up from germline, CDR1 is MGHRA and CDR2 is YSYEKL. The V end was cut by 0 bases, the J end by 10 bases, with 15 bases between.

The genes are TRBV9 and TRBJ2-1, with D perhaps TRBD1 (5 bases). V lost 3 bases, J lost 7 bases, and 14 bases lay in between. The CDR3 has 14 amino acids. From germline, CDR1 is SGDLS and CDR2 YYNGEE. The CDR3 bases are TGTGCCAGCAGCGCCCCCGACAGAGAAAATGAGCAGTTCTTC. Translating gives CASSAPDRENEQFF.

The chain recombines TRBV19 with TRBJ2-1, with TRBD1 identical over 7 bases. V dropped 5 bases and J dropped 10; count of bases not matched to a gene: 11. The CDR3 sequence is 14 residues long. Per germline, CDR1 LNHDA and CDR2 SQIVND (reference sequence). In DNA form, the CDR3 reads TGTGCCAGTAGTCGGGACAGATTGCCCGCCGAGCAGTTCTTC. Its translation is CASSRDRLPAEQFF.

The CDR3 DNA follows: TGTGCCAGCAGATCACAGGGGTTGGAGGAAAAACTGTTTTTT. Its translation: CASRSQGLEEKLFF. The chain has TRBV5-6 and TRBJ1-4; 7 positions match TRBD1. J lost 8 bases, V lost 5 bases, and 9 bases had no gene match. The CDR3 is 14 residues long. CDR1 and CDR2 (germline): SGHDT, YYEEEE.

This clone was seen only once. V usage is TRBV4-1 and J usage is TRBJ2-5; a weak D match, TRBD2 (6 bases). Germline V gene data show CDR1 as MGHRA and CDR2 as YSYEKL. The CDR3 consists of 13 residues. Trimming removed 4 bases from V and 7 bases from J, with 13 bases in between. The CDR3 nucleotides are TGCGCCAGCAGCCCGACTAGTAGAGGGACCCAGTACTTC. This encodes CASSPTSRGTQYF.

The rearrangement links TRBV5-1 to TRBJ2-3; 7 nucleotides line up with TRBD1. The CDR3 covers 16 residues. Germline values: CDR1 SGHRS, CDR2 YFSETQ. V lost 0 bases to trimming and J lost 3 bases; unmatched junction nucleotides: 7. Here the CDR3 DNA reads TGCGCCAGCAGCTTGGAAAGACAGGGTTTGACAGATACGCAGTATTTT. It codes for CASSLERQGLTDTQYF.

The genes are TRBV9 and TRBJ2-5; TRBD2 agrees at 10 bases. Gene TRBJ2-7 matches the end of the DNA better, so the J call may be wrong. This CDR3 comprises 14 residues. Per the germline V gene, CDR1 is SGDLS and CDR2 is YYNGEE. This CDR3 reads CASSPSGRPYEQYF. The CDR3 coding sequence is TGTGCCAGCAGTCCTAGCGGGAGACCCTACGAGCAGTACTTC.

This clone was counted between two and nine times. The rearrangement uses TRBV5-1 and TRBJ2-5; D is perhaps TRBD2 (5 bases). The V and J ends lost 4 bases and 5 bases respectively, with 12 bases between them. The CDR3 is 13 amino acids. CDR1 and CDR2 from the germline V gene are SGHRS and YFSETQ. CDR3 protein: CASSPGFVETQYF. The CDR3 DNA follows: TGCGCCAGCAGCCCGGGATTTGTGGAGACCCAGTACTTC.

V usage is TRBV28 and J usage is TRBJ2-6; 10 nucleotides agree with TRBD1. The J segment lost 2 bases and the V segment lost 6 bases, leaving 10 bases of the junction unmatched. Germline CDR1 MDHEN, CDR2 SYDVKM. The CDR3 length is 18 residues. Here the CDR3 DNA reads TGTGCCAGCAGCCGGAACCCCGGGACAGGGGCTGGGGCCAACGTCCTGACTTTC. Its protein is CASSRNPGTGAGANVLTF.

The genes are TRBV4-2 and TRBJ2-1; 8 bases are shared with TRBD2. Germline assignment: CDR1 LGHNA and CDR2 YNFKEQ. V lost 1 base and J lost 6; bases outside the gene matches: 11. The CDR3 is 17 residues long. The CDR3: CASSQGGGAGVSNEQFF. Here the CDR3 DNA reads TGTGCCAGCAGCCAAGGGGGGGGAGCGGGAGTGAGCAATGAGCAGTTCTTC.

There are a few counts of this clone. The CDR3 coding sequence is TGTGCCAGCAGACCCGACTGGAGCAATCAGCCCCAGCATTTT. Translation: CASRPDWSNQPQHF. This rearrangement joins TRBV6-5 to TRBJ1-5; D unclear. Germline values: CDR1 MNHEY, CDR2 SVGAGI. The ends were cut back, 6 bases at V and 1 base at J, with 10 bases in the middle. The CDR3 sequence is 14 residues long.

The rearrangement uses TRBV29-1 and TRBJ1-2, with a weak D call TRBD1 (6 bases). CDR3 size: 13 residues. V lost 3 bases and J 3 bases, leaving 11 bases between the germline ends. Germline V lookup: CDR1 SQVTM, CDR2 ANQGSEA. CDR3 residues: CSVEGGRDYGYTF. CDR3 in DNA: TGCAGCGTTGAGGGGGGGCGTGACTATGGCTACACCTTC.

The chain is built from TRBV9 and TRBJ1-4, with 10 bases aligning to TRBD1. The V segment lost 2 bases and the J segment 12 bases; nucleotides outside the gene matches: 4. Germline V gives CDR1 SGDLS, CDR2 YYNGEE. There are 13 residues in the CDR3. The CDR3 nucleotides read TGTGCCAGCAGCGTTGCCGGGACAGGGGAACTGTTTTTT. Encoded protein: CASSVAGTGELFF.